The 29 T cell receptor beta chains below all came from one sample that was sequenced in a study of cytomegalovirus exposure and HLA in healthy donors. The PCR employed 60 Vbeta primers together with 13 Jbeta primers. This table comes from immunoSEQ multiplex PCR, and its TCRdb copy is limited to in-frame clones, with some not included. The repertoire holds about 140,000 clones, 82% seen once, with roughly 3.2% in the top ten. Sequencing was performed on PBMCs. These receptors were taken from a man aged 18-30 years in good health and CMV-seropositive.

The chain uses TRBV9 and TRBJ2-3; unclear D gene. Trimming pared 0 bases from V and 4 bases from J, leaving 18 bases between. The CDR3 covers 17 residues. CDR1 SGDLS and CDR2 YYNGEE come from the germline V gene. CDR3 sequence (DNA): TGTGCCAGCAGCGTAGGATTAGCTTCACCTCGTGCAGATACGCAGTATTTT. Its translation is CASSVGLASPRADTQYF.

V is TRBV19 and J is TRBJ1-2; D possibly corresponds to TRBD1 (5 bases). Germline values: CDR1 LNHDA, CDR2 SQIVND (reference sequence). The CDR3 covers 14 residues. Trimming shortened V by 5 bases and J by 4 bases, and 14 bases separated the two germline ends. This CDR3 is CASSPERDSYGYTF. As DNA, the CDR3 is TGTGCCAGTAGTCCCGAAAGGGACTCCTATGGCTACACCTTC.

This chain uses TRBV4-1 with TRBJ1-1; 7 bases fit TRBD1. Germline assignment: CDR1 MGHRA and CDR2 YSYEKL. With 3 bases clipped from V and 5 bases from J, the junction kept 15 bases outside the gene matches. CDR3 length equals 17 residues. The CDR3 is CASSHTGALHPLTEAFF. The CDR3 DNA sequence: TGCGCCAGCAGCCATACAGGGGCCCTACACCCACTTACTGAAGCTTTCTTT.

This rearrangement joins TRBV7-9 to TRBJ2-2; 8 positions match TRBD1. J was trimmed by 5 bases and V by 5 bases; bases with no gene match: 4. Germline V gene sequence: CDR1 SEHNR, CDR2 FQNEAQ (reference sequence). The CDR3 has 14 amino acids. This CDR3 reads CASSQGAQTGELFF. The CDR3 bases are TGTGCCAGCAGCCAGGGGGCGCAAACCGGGGAGCTGTTTTTT.

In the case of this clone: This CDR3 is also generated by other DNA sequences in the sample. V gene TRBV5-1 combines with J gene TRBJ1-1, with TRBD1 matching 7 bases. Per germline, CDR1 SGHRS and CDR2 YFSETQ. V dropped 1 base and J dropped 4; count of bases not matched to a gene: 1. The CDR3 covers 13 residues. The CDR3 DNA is TGCGCCAGCAGCTTGTCAGGGGGCACTGAAGCTTTCTTT. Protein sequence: CASSLSGGTEAFF.

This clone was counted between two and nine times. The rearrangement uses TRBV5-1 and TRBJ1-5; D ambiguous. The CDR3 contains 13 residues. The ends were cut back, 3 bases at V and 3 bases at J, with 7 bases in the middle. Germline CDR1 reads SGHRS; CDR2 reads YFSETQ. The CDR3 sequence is CASSSDTNQPQHF. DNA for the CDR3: TGCGCCAGCAGCTCTGACACCAATCAGCCCCAGCATTTT.

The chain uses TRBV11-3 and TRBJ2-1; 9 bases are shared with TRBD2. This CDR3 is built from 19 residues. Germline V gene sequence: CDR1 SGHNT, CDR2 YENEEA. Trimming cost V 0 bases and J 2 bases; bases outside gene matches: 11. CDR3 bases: TGTGCCAGCAGCTTAGATGCCCGGGTAGCGGGAGAGCCCTACAATGAGCAGTTCTTC. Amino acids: CASSLDARVAGEPYNEQFF.

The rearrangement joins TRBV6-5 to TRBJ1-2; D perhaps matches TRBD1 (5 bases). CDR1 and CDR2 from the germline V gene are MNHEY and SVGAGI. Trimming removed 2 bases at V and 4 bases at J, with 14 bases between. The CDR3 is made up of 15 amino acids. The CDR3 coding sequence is TGTGCCAGCAGTTACGGTGCCCCAGGGATCTATGGCTACACCTTC. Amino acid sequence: CASSYGAPGIYGYTF.

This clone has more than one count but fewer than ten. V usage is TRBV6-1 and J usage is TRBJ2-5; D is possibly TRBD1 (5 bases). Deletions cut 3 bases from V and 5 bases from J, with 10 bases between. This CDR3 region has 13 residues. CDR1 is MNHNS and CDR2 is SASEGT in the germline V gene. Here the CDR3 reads CASSDRVPETQYF. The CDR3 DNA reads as TGTGCCAGCAGTGACAGGGTACCGGAGACCCAGTACTTC.

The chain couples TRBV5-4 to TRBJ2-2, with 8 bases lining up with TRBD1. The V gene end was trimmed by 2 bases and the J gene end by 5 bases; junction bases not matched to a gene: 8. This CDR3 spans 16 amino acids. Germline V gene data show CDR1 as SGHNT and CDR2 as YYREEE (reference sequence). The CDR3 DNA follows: TGTGCCAGCAGCTTACAGGGACAGGTTCCAACCGGGGAGCTGTTTTTT. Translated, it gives CASSLQGQVPTGELFF.

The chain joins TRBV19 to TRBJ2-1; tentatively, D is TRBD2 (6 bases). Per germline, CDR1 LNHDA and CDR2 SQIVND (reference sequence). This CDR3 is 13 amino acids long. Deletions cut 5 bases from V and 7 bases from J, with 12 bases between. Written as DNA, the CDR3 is TGTGCCAGTAGTTGGACGGGAGTTAATGAGCAGTTCTTC. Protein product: CASSWTGVNEQFF.

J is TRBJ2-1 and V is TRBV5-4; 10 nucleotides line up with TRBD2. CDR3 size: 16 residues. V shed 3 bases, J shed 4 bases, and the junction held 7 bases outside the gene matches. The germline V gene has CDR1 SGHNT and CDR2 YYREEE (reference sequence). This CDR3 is CASSSPGLARYNEQFF. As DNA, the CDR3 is TGTGCCAGCAGCTCTCCGGGACTAGCGAGATACAATGAGCAGTTCTTC. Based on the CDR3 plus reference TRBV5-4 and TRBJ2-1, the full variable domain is ETGVTQSPTHLIKTRGQQVTLRCSSQSGHNTVSWYQQALGQGPQFIFQYYREEENGRGNFPPRFSGLQFPNYSSELNVNALELDDSALYLCASSSPGLARYNEQFFGPGTRLTVL.

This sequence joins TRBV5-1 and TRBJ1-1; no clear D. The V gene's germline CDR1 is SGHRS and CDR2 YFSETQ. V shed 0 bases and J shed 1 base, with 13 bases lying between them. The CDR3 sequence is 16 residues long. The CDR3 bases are TGCGCCAGCAGCTTGGACGGTAGGGAGGGGAACACTGAAGCTTTCTTT. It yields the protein CASSLDGREGNTEAFF.

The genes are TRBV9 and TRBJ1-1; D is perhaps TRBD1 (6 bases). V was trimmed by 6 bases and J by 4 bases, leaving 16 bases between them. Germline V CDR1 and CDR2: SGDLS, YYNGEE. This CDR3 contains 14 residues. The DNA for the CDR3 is TGTGCCAGCACCAAACGACAGGTGTCCACTGAAGCTTTCTTT. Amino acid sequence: CASTKRQVSTEAFF.

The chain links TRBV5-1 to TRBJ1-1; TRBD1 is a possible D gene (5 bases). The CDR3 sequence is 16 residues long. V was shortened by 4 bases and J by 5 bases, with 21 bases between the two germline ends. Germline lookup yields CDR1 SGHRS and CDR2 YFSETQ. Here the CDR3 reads CASSLYAGGRWTEAFF. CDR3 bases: TGCGCCAGCAGCCTCTATGCGGGGGGAAGATGGACTGAAGCTTTCTTT.

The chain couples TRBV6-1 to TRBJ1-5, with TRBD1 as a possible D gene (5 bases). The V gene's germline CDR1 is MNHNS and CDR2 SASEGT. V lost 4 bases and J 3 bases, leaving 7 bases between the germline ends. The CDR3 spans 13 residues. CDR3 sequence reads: CASSGQSNQPQHF. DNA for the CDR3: TGTGCCAGCAGTGGACAGTCCAATCAGCCCCAGCATTTT.

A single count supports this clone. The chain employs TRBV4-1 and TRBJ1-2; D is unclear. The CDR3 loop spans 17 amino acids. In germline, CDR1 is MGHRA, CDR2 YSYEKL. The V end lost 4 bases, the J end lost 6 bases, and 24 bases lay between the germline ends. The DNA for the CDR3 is TGCGCCAGCAGCCCGGGTGGGTTAACGCCCTCCTCTCATGGCTACACCTTC. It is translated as CASSPGGLTPSSHGYTF.

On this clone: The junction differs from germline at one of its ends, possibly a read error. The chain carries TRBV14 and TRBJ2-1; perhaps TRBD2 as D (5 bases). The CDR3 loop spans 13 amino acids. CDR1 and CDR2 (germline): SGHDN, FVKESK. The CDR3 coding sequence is TGTGCCAGCAGCCACCGCTCGATGGAGGATCGGATCTTC. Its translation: CASSHRSMEDRIF.

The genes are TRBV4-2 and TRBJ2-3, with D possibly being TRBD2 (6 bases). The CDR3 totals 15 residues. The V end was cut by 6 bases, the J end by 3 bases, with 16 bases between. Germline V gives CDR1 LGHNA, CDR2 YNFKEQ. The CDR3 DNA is TGTGCCAGCAGGTCCCGGGAGTATCGTACAGATACGCAGTATTTT. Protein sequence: CASRSREYRTDTQYF.

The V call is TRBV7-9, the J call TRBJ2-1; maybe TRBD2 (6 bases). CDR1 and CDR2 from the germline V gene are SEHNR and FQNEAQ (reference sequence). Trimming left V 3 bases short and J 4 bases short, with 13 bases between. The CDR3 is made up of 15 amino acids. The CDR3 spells CASSLPGSEYNEQFF. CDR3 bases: TGTGCCAGCAGCTTGCCCGGGAGCGAGTACAATGAGCAGTTCTTC.

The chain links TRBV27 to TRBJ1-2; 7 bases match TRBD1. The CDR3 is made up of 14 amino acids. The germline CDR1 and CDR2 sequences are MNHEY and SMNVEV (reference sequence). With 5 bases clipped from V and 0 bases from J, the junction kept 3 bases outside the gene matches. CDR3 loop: CASSLGQANYGYTF. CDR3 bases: TGTGCCAGCAGTCTTGGACAGGCTAACTATGGCTACACCTTC.

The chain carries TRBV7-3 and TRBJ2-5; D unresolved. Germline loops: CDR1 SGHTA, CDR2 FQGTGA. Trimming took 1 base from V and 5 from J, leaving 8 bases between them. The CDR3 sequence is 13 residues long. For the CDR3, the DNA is TGTGCCAGCAGCTTAATCATCGGGGAGACCCAGTACTTC. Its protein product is CASSLIIGETQYF.

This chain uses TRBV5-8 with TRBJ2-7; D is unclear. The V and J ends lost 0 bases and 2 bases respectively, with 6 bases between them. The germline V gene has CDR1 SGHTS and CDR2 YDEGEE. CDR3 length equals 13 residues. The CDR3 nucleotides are TGTGCCAGCAGCTTGGGGGCCGCCTACGAGCAGTACTTC. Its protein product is CASSLGAAYEQYF.

This chain's CDR3 is CASSLSSPVGSLNTEAFF. The CDR3 bases are TGTGCCAGCAGTTTATCCTCCCCTGTGGGCTCCCTGAACACTGAAGCTTTCTTT. The V and J genes are TRBV28 and TRBJ1-1; no firm D call. Germline V gives CDR1 MDHEN, CDR2 SYDVKM. V lost 1 base and J lost 0, with 18 bases in between. The CDR3 sequence is 18 residues long. Looking up the rest from reference TRBV28 and TRBJ1-1 gives the full variable domain: DVKVTQSSRYLVKRTGEKVFLECVQDMDHENMFWYRQDPGLGLRLIYFSYDVKMKEKGDIPEGYSVSREKKERFSLILESASTNQTSMYLCASSLSSPVGSLNTEAFFGQGTRLTVV.

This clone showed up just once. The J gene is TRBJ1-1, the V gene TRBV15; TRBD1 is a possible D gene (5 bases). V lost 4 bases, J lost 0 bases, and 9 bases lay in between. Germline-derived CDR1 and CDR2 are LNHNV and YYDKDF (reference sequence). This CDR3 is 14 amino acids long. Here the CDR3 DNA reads TGTGCCACCAGCAATAGACAGCTGAACACTGAAGCTTTCTTT. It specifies CATSNRQLNTEAFF.

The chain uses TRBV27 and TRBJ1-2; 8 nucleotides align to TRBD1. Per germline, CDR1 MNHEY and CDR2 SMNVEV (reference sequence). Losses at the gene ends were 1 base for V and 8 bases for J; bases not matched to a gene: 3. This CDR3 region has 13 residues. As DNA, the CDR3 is TGTGCCAGCAGTTTATTACAGGGGGTGGGCTACACCTTC. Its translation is CASSLLQGVGYTF.

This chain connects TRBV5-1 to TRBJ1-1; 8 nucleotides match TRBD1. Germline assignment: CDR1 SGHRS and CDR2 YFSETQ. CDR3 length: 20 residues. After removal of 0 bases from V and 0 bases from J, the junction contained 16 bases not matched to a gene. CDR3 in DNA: TGCGCCAGCAGCTTGGCCGGCGAGAGTTCAGGGGGCTATATGAACACTGAAGCTTTCTTT. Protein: CASSLAGESSGGYMNTEAFF. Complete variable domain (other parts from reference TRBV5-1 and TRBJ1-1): KAGVTQTPRYLIKTRGQQVTLSCSPISGHRSVSWYQQTPGQGLQFLFEYFSETQRNKGNFPGRFSGRQFSNSRSEMNVSTLELGDSALYLCASSLAGESSGGYMNTEAFFGQGTRLTVV.

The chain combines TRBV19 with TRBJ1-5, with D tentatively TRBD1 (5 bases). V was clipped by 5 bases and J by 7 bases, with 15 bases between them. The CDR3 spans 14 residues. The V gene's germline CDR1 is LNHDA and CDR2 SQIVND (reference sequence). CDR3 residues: CASSYFTGEQPQHF. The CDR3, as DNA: TGTGCCAGTAGTTATTTTACGGGGGAACAGCCCCAGCATTTT.

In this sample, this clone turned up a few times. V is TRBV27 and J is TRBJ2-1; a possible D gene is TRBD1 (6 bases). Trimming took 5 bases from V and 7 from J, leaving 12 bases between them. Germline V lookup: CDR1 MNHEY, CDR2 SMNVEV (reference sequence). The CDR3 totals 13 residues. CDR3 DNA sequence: TGTGCCAGCAGTCTAAACAGGGCGAATGAGCAGTTCTTC. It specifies CASSLNRANEQFF.